This paragraph reports one T cell receptor (beta chain). What it recognizes is unknown. This record comes from a study of T cell responses to AZD1222 COVID-19 vaccine. The table came from immunoSEQ multiplex PCR; TCRdb's copy has only in-frame clones and leaves some out. The sample comprises tens of thousands of clones, over 75% of which are singletons, and roughly 17% rests with the top ten. Broader study findings: Only five or six individuals given AZD1222 were seropositive at baseline.

Trimming at V came to 0 bases and at J to 2 bases, leaving 8 bases not matched to a gene. This CDR3 has 16 amino acids. Germline V gene data show CDR1 as SGDLS and CDR2 as YYNGEE. The sequence was obtained from an adult in good health. The chain combines TRBV9 with TRBJ2-7, with 7 bases aligning to TRBD2. The sequencing here drew on peripheral blood, taken on day 0 of AZD1222 vaccination. The CDR3 bases are TGTGCCAGCAGCGTAGGTATCACTAGCGACACCTACGAGCAGTACTTC. Protein product: CASSVGITSDTYEQYF.